This T cell receptor (beta chain) was captured in a study of cytomegalovirus exposure and HLA in healthy donors. On the study more broadly: Previous work identified roughly 120 million unique TCR beta sequences from around 200 million T cells.

PCR employed 60 Vbeta and 13 Jbeta primers. Data came from immunoSEQ multiplex PCR; TCRdb stores just in-frame clones and leaves some out. The sample carries roughly 160,000 clones, around 85% recorded once. The CDR3 loop spans 20 amino acids. V shed 5 bases and J shed 3 bases, with 32 bases lying between them. Germline V lookup: CDR1 MDHEN, CDR2 SYDVKM. The J gene is TRBJ2-7, the V gene TRBV28, with D tentatively TRBD1 (9 bases). The sequence derives from a boy between 2 and 10 years old in good health and CMV-seronegative. Material: PBMCs. This CDR3 is CASSERTGAGGFGLSYEQYF. In nucleotides, the CDR3 is TGTGCCAGCAGTGAGCGGACAGGGGCGGGGGGATTTGGGCTTAGCTACGAGCAGTACTTC.